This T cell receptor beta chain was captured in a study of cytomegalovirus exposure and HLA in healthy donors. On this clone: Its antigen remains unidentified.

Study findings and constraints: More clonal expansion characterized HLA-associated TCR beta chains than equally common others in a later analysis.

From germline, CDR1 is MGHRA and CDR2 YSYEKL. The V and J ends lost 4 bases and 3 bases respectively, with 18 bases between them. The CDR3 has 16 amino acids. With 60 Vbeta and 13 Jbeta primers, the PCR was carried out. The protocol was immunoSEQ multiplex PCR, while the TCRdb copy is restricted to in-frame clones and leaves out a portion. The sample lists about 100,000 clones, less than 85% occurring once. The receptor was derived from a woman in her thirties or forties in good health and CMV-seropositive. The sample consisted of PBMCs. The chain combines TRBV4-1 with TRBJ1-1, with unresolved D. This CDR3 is CASSLPSRVAYTEAFF. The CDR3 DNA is TGCGCCAGCAGCCTACCGTCGAGGGTTGCGTACACTGAAGCTTTCTTT.